These 21 T cell receptor beta chains originate from one sample sequenced in a study of cytomegalovirus exposure and HLA in healthy donors. PCR employed 60 Vbeta and 13 Jbeta primers. This table comes from immunoSEQ multiplex PCR, and its TCRdb copy is limited to in-frame clones, with some not included. The sample holds approximately 150,000 clones, about 80% seen once. Sequencing was done on a sample of PBMCs. The origin of the receptors is a woman younger than 35 in good health and CMV-seropositive.

The chain carries TRBV9 and TRBJ1-1, with TRBD1 matching over 7 bases. The V gene's germline CDR1 is SGDLS and CDR2 YYNGEE. The CDR3 has 15 residues. Trimming removed 2 bases from V and 2 bases from J; junction bases left unmatched: 6. This CDR3 is CASSVIPGGNTEAFF. Written as DNA, the CDR3 is TGTGCCAGCAGCGTCATTCCAGGGGGAAACACTGAAGCTTTCTTT.

J is TRBJ1-1 and V is TRBV10-2; D gene uncertain. CDR1 and CDR2 (germline): WSHSY, SAAADI. The CDR3 spans 13 residues. V lost 4 bases and J 0 bases, leaving 6 bases between the germline ends. Written as DNA, the CDR3 is TGCGCCAGCAGTGGTCCTTTGAACACTGAAGCTTTCTTT. Residues: CASSGPLNTEAFF.

The chain has TRBV4-2 and TRBJ2-5; D is perhaps TRBD1 (6 bases). The CDR3 has 14 amino acids. Germline-derived CDR1 and CDR2 are LGHNA and YNFKEQ. V was cut by 0 bases and J by 4 bases, with 9 bases left in between. The CDR3: CASSQEGRGETQYF. In nucleotides, the CDR3 is TGTGCCAGCAGCCAAGAGGGCAGGGGAGAGACCCAGTACTTC.

Only one count was recorded for this clone. The genes are TRBV4-3 and TRBJ1-6; tentatively, D is TRBD1 (5 bases). CDR1 LGHNA and CDR2 YSLEER come from the germline V gene. Trimming shortened V by 1 base and J by 6 bases, and 7 bases separated the two germline ends. The CDR3 runs 14 residues. CDR3 sequence: CASSQAQGNSPLHF. CDR3 bases: TGCGCCAGCAGCCAAGCGCAGGGTAATTCACCCCTCCACTTT.

This clone has more than one count but fewer than ten. The rearrangement joins TRBV6-4 to TRBJ2-3; 12 positions agree with TRBD2. This CDR3 is 17 amino acids long. V shed 0 bases and J 1 base; nucleotides not matched to a gene: 2. CDR1 is MRHNA, CDR2 SNTAGT, per germline. The CDR3: CASSDSASGGGTDTQYF. For the CDR3, the DNA is TGTGCCAGCAGTGACTCTGCTAGCGGGGGGGGCACAGATACGCAGTATTTT.

This clone was observed a single time. V and J are TRBV4-3 and TRBJ1-1; D is possibly TRBD1 (6 bases). Trimming removed 0 bases from V and 8 bases from J, with 13 bases in between. The germline V gene encodes CDR1 LGHNA and CDR2 YSLEER. The CDR3 length is 14 residues. The CDR3 reads CASSQEQGQAEAFF. CDR3 DNA: TGCGCCAGCAGCCAAGAACAGGGTCAAGCAGAAGCTTTCTTT.

The V call is TRBV7-6, the J call TRBJ1-6, with D possibly being TRBD1 (6 bases). Germline CDR1 reads SGHVS; CDR2 reads FNYEAQ. V was trimmed by 5 bases and J by 6 bases, leaving 14 bases between them. The CDR3 has 15 amino acids. CDR3 sequence reads: CASSPTVGANSPLHF. The CDR3 bases are TGTGCCAGCAGCCCAACCGTGGGGGCTAATTCACCCCTCCACTTT.

The chain is built from TRBV6-4 and TRBJ1-2; D perhaps matches TRBD1 (5 bases). The CDR3 runs to 13 residues. CDR1 is MRHNA, CDR2 SNTAGT, per germline. V gave up 4 bases and J gave up 5 bases, with 11 bases separating them. The CDR3 bases are TGTGCCAGCAGTGCGGGGGAACATTATGGCTACACCTTC. Encoded protein: CASSAGEHYGYTF.

This sequence joins TRBV18 and TRBJ2-1; the match to TRBD2 covers 7 bases. V shed 3 bases, J shed 9 bases, and the junction held 14 bases outside the gene matches. The germline CDR1 and CDR2 sequences are KGHSH and LQKENI. CDR3 length: 16 residues. The CDR3 protein is CASSPLSSGPSSEQFF. Here the CDR3 DNA reads TGTGCCAGCTCACCGCTTAGTAGCGGGCCTTCGAGTGAGCAGTTCTTC.

The rearrangement links TRBV18 to TRBJ2-5; 8 nucleotides match TRBD1. The trim removed 2 bases at V and 6 bases at J, leaving 11 bases unmatched. CDR1 and CDR2 (germline): KGHSH, LQKENI. The CDR3 spans 16 residues. Here the CDR3 reads CASSPVGAGGEKTQYF. For the CDR3, the DNA is TGTGCCAGCTCACCAGTCGGGGCAGGGGGCGAGAAGACCCAGTACTTC.

The chain recombines TRBV5-1 with TRBJ2-5; 9 nucleotides align to TRBD2. Losses at the gene ends were 7 bases for V and 4 bases for J; bases not matched to a gene: 8. This CDR3 is built from 14 residues. Germline V CDR1 and CDR2: SGHRS, YFSETQ. CDR3 amino acids: CASQRGGGGETQYF. The CDR3 bases are TGCGCCAGCCAGCGCGGGGGGGGAGGAGAGACCCAGTACTTC.

The chain links TRBV6-5 to TRBJ1-2; D perhaps matches TRBD1 (5 bases). V was cut by 0 bases and J by 4 bases, with 15 bases left in between. Germline CDR1 reads MNHEY; CDR2 reads SVGAGI. The CDR3 runs to 16 residues. The CDR3 reads CASSYSGGGRGYGYTF. The CDR3 nucleotides are TGTGCCAGCAGTTACTCGGGGGGGGGAAGAGGCTATGGCTACACCTTC.

The rearrangement links TRBV28 to TRBJ2-7; TRBD1 might be the D (5 bases). Per the germline V gene, CDR1 is MDHEN and CDR2 is SYDVKM. Trimming removed 5 bases from V and 2 bases from J, with 13 bases in between. The CDR3 sequence is 14 residues long. CDR3 in amino acids: CASSGVGATYEQYF. In DNA, the CDR3 is TGTGCCAGCAGTGGGGTTGGGGCCACCTACGAGCAGTACTTC.

This clone was counted between two and nine times. The chain is built from TRBV6-1 and TRBJ1-1; D is unresolved. The germline V gene has CDR1 MNHNS and CDR2 SASEGT. The CDR3 length is 14 residues. V dropped 1 base and J dropped 5 bases, with 11 bases sitting between them. Written as DNA, the CDR3 is TGTGCCAGCAGTGAAGGTCCCCCGGGGACTGAAGCTTTCTTT. This codes for CASSEGPPGTEAFF.

This clone has just a few counts. The chain combines TRBV6-1 with TRBJ2-2, with TRBD2 matching over 11 bases. The V gene's germline CDR1 is MNHNS and CDR2 SASEGT. Trimming took 4 bases from V and 1 from J; bases not matched to a gene: 2. This CDR3 region has 16 residues. The CDR3 region is CASSGGLAENTGELFF. The CDR3 nucleotides are TGTGCCAGCAGTGGGGGACTAGCGGAGAACACCGGGGAGCTGTTTTTT.

The chain couples TRBV30 to TRBJ1-1, with a tentative D call TRBD1 (6 bases). The CDR3 runs 17 residues. CDR1 GTSNPN and CDR2 SVGIG come from the germline V gene (reference sequence). Deletions cut 3 bases from V and 0 bases from J, with 20 bases between. CDR3: CAWRAIGGRLMNTEAFF. The CDR3 nucleotides are TGTGCCTGGAGGGCAATTGGGGGCCGCTTAATGAACACTGAAGCTTTCTTT.

This clone was observed a few times. The chain combines TRBV18 with TRBJ2-6; possibly TRBD1 for D (5 bases). Trimming removed 3 bases from V and 0 bases from J, with 18 bases in between. Germline V gene lookup returns CDR1 KGHSH and CDR2 LQKENI. The CDR3 runs 19 residues. The CDR3: CASSPLTSGQSSGANVLTF. CDR3 nucleotide sequence: TGTGCCAGCTCACCCCTGACGTCAGGGCAAAGCTCTGGGGCCAACGTCCTGACTTTC. The full variable domain, with the rest looked up from reference TRBV18 and TRBJ2-6, is NAGVMQNPRHLVRRRGQEARLRCSPMKGHSHVYWYRQLPEEGLKFMVYLQKENIIDESGMPKERFSAEFPKEGPSILRIQQVVRGDSAAYFCASSPLTSGQSSGANVLTFGAGSRLTVL.

This clone was counted only a few times. This chain joins TRBV19 and TRBJ1-1; D possibly corresponds to TRBD1 (6 bases). Trimming removed 1 base from V and 0 bases from J, with 15 bases in between. CDR1 is LNHDA and CDR2 is SQIVND in the germline V gene (reference sequence). The CDR3 length is 17 residues. The CDR3 reads CASSIGQGMGMNTEAFF. The DNA of the CDR3 is TGTGCCAGTAGTATAGGGCAGGGGATGGGGATGAACACTGAAGCTTTCTTT.

A note on this clone: This sample also contains other DNA sequences that code for the same CDR3. The CDR3 nucleotides read TGTGCCAGCAGTTACTCAACAGGCACAGATACGCAGTATTTT. It yields the protein CASSYSTGTDTQYF. The chain carries TRBV6-5 and TRBJ2-3; the D is unclear. Trimming stripped 0 bases from V and 1 base from J, with 5 bases between. The CDR3 consists of 14 residues. CDR1 and CDR2 from the germline V gene are MNHEY and SVGAGI.

This clone appeared once. V is TRBV7-9 and J is TRBJ2-3; TRBD2 agrees at 12 bases. Germline V gives CDR1 SEHNR, CDR2 FQNEAQ (reference sequence). The CDR3 has 19 residues. Trimming cost V 2 bases and J 0 bases; bases outside gene matches: 9. This CDR3 is CASSLRGLAGGPSTDTQYF. The CDR3 DNA sequence: TGTGCCAGCAGCTTACGCGGGCTAGCGGGGGGGCCAAGCACAGATACGCAGTATTTT.

This clone turned up a few times. V gene TRBV18 combines with J gene TRBJ2-5, with a tentative D call TRBD1 (6 bases). Germline V gene data show CDR1 as KGHSH and CDR2 as LQKENI. CDR3 length: 13 residues. The germline V and J ends were trimmed by 6 bases and 1 base, with 9 bases remaining between them. This CDR3 is CASSDSLQETQYF. As DNA, the CDR3 is TGTGCCAGCTCGGACAGCCTCCAAGAGACCCAGTACTTC.